This T cell receptor beta chain was captured in a study of cytomegalovirus exposure and HLA in healthy donors. The data were produced by immunoSEQ multiplex PCR, yet TCRdb's version contains in-frame clones alone and is incomplete. The table records 150,000 to 200,000 clones, 91% of them present only once. Worth noting for this clone: Its antigen is not known.

The germline V gene encodes CDR1 MNHEY and CDR2 SMNVEV (reference sequence). This CDR3 spans 15 amino acids. The V gene end was trimmed by 5 bases and the J gene end by 10 bases; junction bases not matched to a gene: 9. Overall study results and limits: The dataset shows that most TCR sequences were rare, while some public TCRs occurred in many donors.

The V call is TRBV27, the J call TRBJ1-6; 9 nucleotides align to TRBD1. Source material: PBMCs. This clonotype was sampled from a woman between 18 and 29 years old in good health and CMV-seropositive. The DNA for the CDR3 is TGTGCCAGCAGTGCCCAGCGCGACAGGGGGTCACCCCTCCACTTT. It is translated as CASSAQRDRGSPLHF.